This paragraph reports one T cell receptor (beta chain). Its cognate antigen is unknown. Deletions cut 3 bases from V and 1 base from J, with 15 bases between. CDR3 size: 16 residues. Germline V lookup: CDR1 SGHDN, CDR2 FVKESK. This entry belongs to a study of T cell responses to AZD1222 COVID-19 vaccine. Study observations and caveats: Donors in the cohort were predominantly white British and more often female, and clonal diversity was possibly underestimated.

Sequencing used immunoSEQ multiplex PCR; TCRdb keeps in-frame clones, though not all of them. The sample has roughly 40,000 clones; 88% are singletons. The chain links TRBV14 to TRBJ1-1, with D possibly matching TRBD1 (5 bases). Specimen: peripheral blood, collected 28 days after the second dose of the MenACWY control vaccine. The receptor comes from an adult who received the MenACWY meningococcal vaccine as a control. This CDR3 reads CASSHRAGRWNTEAFF. CDR3 nucleotide sequence: TGTGCCAGCAGCCACAGGGCAGGTCGTTGGAACACTGAAGCTTTCTTT.